The clone carrying this T cell receptor beta chain has a handful of counts. TCRdb reprocessed the RACE reads via MiXCR and lists one record per CDR3 protein. The profile covers approximately 79,000 distinct CDR3 sequences, with 10% appearing a single time and roughly 1.4% taken by the ten largest. Noted time point: patch test 1, 2 weeks after DPC sensitization. The sample's treatment: therapeutic diphenylcyclopropenone sensitization with weekly scalp DPC. The data originate from a study of human T cells and chemical hapten exposure. V shed 1 base and J 5 bases; nucleotides not matched to a gene: 5. Germline loops: CDR1 SGHVS, CDR2 FQNEAQ. The CDR3 extends over 16 amino acids.

This specimen consisted of whole blood, obtained in connection with sensitization to the hapten diphenylcyclopropenone (DPC). This TCR came from a woman aged 50 to 60 with alopecia areata. Some clones in this sample may be carry-over from other donors' samples. This chain links TRBV7-8 with TRBJ2-2, with 9 bases that match TRBD1. CDR3 loop: CASSLVSGQGTGELFF. CDR3 nucleotide sequence: TGTGCCAGCAGCTTAGTTTCAGGACAGGGGACCGGGGAGCTGTTTTTT.